Below are 27 T cell receptor beta chains sequenced from a single sample in a study of T-cell memory formation after mild COVID-19. TCRdb reprocessed the 5' RACE reads via MiXCR and lists one record per CDR3 protein. The data contain about 440,000 distinct CDR3 sequences, about 20% of them singletons. The specimen was PBMCs or a T cell subset sorted from them (not recorded which). All receptors come from an adult woman who had mild COVID-19 (a few samples of this study predate the infection). Cell type and time point are not known.

This clonotype turned up a few times. V and J are TRBV7-2 and TRBJ2-2; no definite D call. CDR1 and CDR2 from the germline V gene are SGHTA and FQGNSA. The CDR3 contains 12 residues. Trimming removed 5 bases at V and 7 bases at J, with 8 bases between. The CDR3, as DNA: TGTGCCAGCAGCCTAATTGGCGGGGAGCTGTTTTTT. Amino acid sequence: CASSLIGGELFF.

The chain recombines TRBV24-1 with TRBJ2-1; 9 bases agree with TRBD1. Trimming at V came to 2 bases and at J to 5 bases, leaving 6 bases not matched to a gene. The CDR3 has 16 residues. Germline-derived CDR1 and CDR2 are KGHDR and SFDVKD. CDR3 sequence (DNA): TGTGCCACCAGTGATTGGGCACAGGGGGCTGACAATGAGCAGTTCTTC. Translating gives CATSDWAQGADNEQFF.

The chain has TRBV12-3 or TRBV12-4 and TRBJ1-5; 9 positions agree with TRBD1. This CDR3 spans 16 amino acids. The V gene end was trimmed by 5 bases and the J gene end by 1 base; junction bases not matched to a gene: 6. The CDR3 DNA reads as TGTGCCAGCAGTCCCAACAGGGGGCAAAGCAATCAGCCCCAGCATTTT. It codes for CASSPNRGQSNQPQHF.

The CDR3 nucleotides read TGTGCCAGCAGTTCCAGACGGTTCCAAGAGACCCAGTACTTC. Translated, it gives CASSSRRFQETQYF. The chain has TRBV5-6 and TRBJ2-5, with D uncertain. Germline values: CDR1 SGHDT, CDR2 YYEEEE. Trimming cost V 5 bases and J 1 base, with 12 bases left between them. This CDR3 contains 14 residues.

The chain couples TRBV2 to TRBJ1-1, with a weak D call TRBD1 (6 bases). The CDR3 length is 15 residues. V lost 8 bases and J 0 bases, leaving 16 bases between the germline ends. Per germline, CDR1 SNHLY and CDR2 FYNNEI. The CDR3 sequence is CASLVTRTVNTEAFF. The CDR3 region has the DNA TGTGCCAGCCTGGTTACGAGGACAGTGAACACTGAAGCTTTCTTT.

This chain joins TRBV7-2 and TRBJ2-5, with D tentatively TRBD1 (6 bases). The germline V gene encodes CDR1 SGHTA and CDR2 FQGNSA. V gave up 1 base and J gave up 2 bases, with 8 bases separating them. The length of the CDR3 is 14 residues. This CDR3 is CASSLVDRQETQYF. The DNA for the CDR3 is TGTGCCAGCAGCTTAGTCGACAGGCAAGAGACCCAGTACTTC.

This chain connects TRBV7-3 to TRBJ2-1; TRBD2 aligns across 8 bases. The V and J ends lost 5 bases and 1 base, in that order; junction bases with no gene match: 4. The length of the CDR3 is 15 residues. Germline V gene lookup returns CDR1 SGHTA and CDR2 FQGTGA. The CDR3: CASSVSGISYNEQFF. The CDR3, as DNA: TGTGCCAGCAGCGTTAGCGGGATTTCCTACAATGAGCAGTTCTTC.

The chain uses TRBV24-1 and TRBJ2-1, with 15 nucleotides matching TRBD2. The CDR3 length is 18 residues. V lost 3 bases to trimming and J lost 3 bases; unmatched junction nucleotides: 5. Germline values: CDR1 KGHDR, CDR2 SFDVKD. CDR3 DNA sequence: TGTGCCACCAGTGATACTGGGACTAGCGGGAGGAACTACAATGAGCAGTTCTTC. Encoded protein: CATSDTGTSGRNYNEQFF.

V usage is TRBV2 and J usage is TRBJ2-2; D gene ambiguous. V gave up 4 bases and J gave up 4 bases, with 13 bases separating them. CDR3 length: 15 amino acids. Germline assignment: CDR1 SNHLY and CDR2 FYNNEI. The CDR3 is CASSGSDTTTGELFF. CDR3 nucleotides: TGTGCCAGCAGTGGATCCGACACCACCACCGGGGAGCTGTTTTTT. The entire variable domain, with the rest obtained from reference TRBV2 and TRBJ2-2, is as follows: EPEVTQTPSHQVTQMGQEVILRCVPISNHLYFYWYRQILGQKVEFLVSFYNNEISEKSEIFDDQFSVERPDGSNFTLKIRSTKLEDSAMYFCASSGSDTTTGELFFGEGSRLTVL.

The chain has TRBV14 and TRBJ2-1; D might be TRBD1 or TRBD2, each matching 5 bases. Germline assignment: CDR1 SGHDN and CDR2 FVKESK. CDR3 size: 15 residues. The V end was cut by 9 bases, the J end by 0 bases, with 15 bases between. The CDR3 region is CASSRDPNSYNEQFF. The CDR3 DNA reads TGTGCCAGTTCCAGGGACCCTAACTCCTACAATGAGCAGTTCTTC.

This clonotype appeared a few times. This sequence joins TRBV20-1 and TRBJ2-1; unclear D gene. Trimming removed 8 bases at V and 2 bases at J, with 10 bases between. The CDR3 consists of 12 residues. In germline, CDR1 is DFQATT, CDR2 SNEGSKA (reference sequence). The CDR3 DNA follows: TGCAGTACCCAACTCACCTACAATGAGCAGTTCTTC. Its translation: CSTQLTYNEQFF.

V usage is TRBV6-6 and J usage is TRBJ1-5; 7 positions agree with TRBD1. The CDR3 has 14 amino acids. J gave up 7 bases and V 5 bases, and 8 bases lay outside the gene matches. Per germline, CDR1 MNHNY and CDR2 SVGAGI (reference sequence). As DNA, the CDR3 is TGTGCCAGCAGTCCTCAGGGGGGTATCCAGCCCCAGCATTTT. Translating gives CASSPQGGIQPQHF.

The table lists this clonotype with a count of one. The rearrangement links TRBV5-5 to TRBJ2-2, with a possible D match to TRBD2 (5 bases). Germline lookup yields CDR1 SGHKS and CDR2 YYEKEE (reference sequence). This CDR3 is built from 15 residues. Between the trimmed V and J ends, which lost 3 bases and 4 bases, there was a span of 13 bases. CDR3: CASSWETGSTGELFF. DNA of the CDR3: TGTGCCAGCAGCTGGGAGACGGGTTCCACCGGGGAGCTGTTTTTT. The full variable domain, completed using reference TRBV5-5 and TRBJ2-2, is DAGVTQSPTHLIKTRGQQVTLRCSPISGHKSVSWYQQVLGQGPQFIFQYYEKEERGRGNFPDRFSARQFPNYSSELNVNALLLGDSALYLCASSWETGSTGELFFGEGSRLTVL.

This clonotype showed up many times. This chain joins TRBV12-3 or TRBV12-4 and TRBJ1-1; the D is unclear. V was cut by 5 bases and J by 5 bases, with 6 bases left in between. The CDR3 totals 11 residues. The CDR3 spells CASSRRTEAFF. CDR3 sequence (DNA): TGTGCCAGCAGTAGAAGGACTGAAGCTTTCTTT.

A few counts support this clonotype. The V and J genes are TRBV12-3 or TRBV12-4 and TRBJ2-3; 12 nucleotides agree with TRBD2. The J segment lost 6 bases and the V segment lost 5 bases, leaving 18 bases of the junction unmatched. This CDR3 has 19 amino acids. The CDR3 loop reads CASSPLRGLAGGGVDTQYF. CDR3 in DNA: TGTGCCAGCAGTCCCCTCCGTGGGCTAGCGGGGGGGGGTGTTGATACGCAGTATTTT.

This clonotype was picked up many times. The J gene is TRBJ2-1, the V gene TRBV20-1; TRBD1 aligns across 10 bases. CDR1 DFQATT and CDR2 SNEGSKA come from the germline V gene (reference sequence). V lost 4 bases and J lost 7; bases outside the gene matches: 10. The length of the CDR3 is 15 residues. The CDR3 DNA sequence: TGCAGTGCTAAGGCGGGACAGGGGTCTCAGAATGAGCAGTTCTTC. Amino acids: CSAKAGQGSQNEQFF.

This chain connects TRBV24-1 to TRBJ1-3; unclear D gene. V was clipped by 4 bases and J by 3 bases, with 12 bases between them. Germline CDR1 and CDR2: KGHDR and SFDVKD. The CDR3 runs 15 residues. The CDR3 here is CATSDRSGIGNTIYF. In nucleotides, the CDR3 is TGTGCCACCAGTGACCGGTCCGGCATTGGAAACACCATATATTTT.

This clonotype was recorded a few times. The J gene is TRBJ2-7, the V gene TRBV6-1, with 10 bases matching TRBD2. The junction had 8 bases not matched to a gene; V was cut back by 7 bases and J by 5 bases. This CDR3 spans 14 amino acids. Germline V gene data show CDR1 as MNHNS and CDR2 as SASEGT. CDR3 residues: CASKVASGSNEQYF. The CDR3 DNA sequence: TGTGCCAGCAAGGTCGCTAGCGGGAGTAACGAGCAGTACTTC.

This clonotype appeared once. CDR3 sequence reads: CSERGRTGLNEQFF. For the CDR3, the DNA is TGCAGCGAAAGGGGACGGACAGGCTTAAATGAGCAGTTCTTC. The chain has TRBV20-1 and TRBJ2-1; 7 bases fit TRBD1. The CDR3 is made up of 14 amino acids. The germline CDR1 and CDR2 sequences are DFQATT and SNEGSKA (reference sequence).

J is TRBJ2-7 and V is TRBV20-1; perhaps D is TRBD1 or TRBD2 (5 bases each). CDR3 length: 14 amino acids. Germline assignment: CDR1 DFQATT and CDR2 SNEGSKA (reference sequence). Between the trimmed V and J ends, which lost 1 base and 7 bases, there was a span of 17 bases. The CDR3 loop reads CSARVGPPGQEQYF. In DNA form, the CDR3 reads TGCAGTGCTAGAGTCGGACCCCCGGGGCAAGAGCAGTACTTC.

This rearrangement joins TRBV29-1 to TRBJ1-3; tentatively, D is TRBD1 (5 bases). Germline loops: CDR1 SQVTM, CDR2 ANQGSEA. V lost 3 bases to trimming and J lost 0 bases, with 15 bases between them. CDR3 length equals 16 residues. CDR3: CSVDHRTLSSGNTIYF. The CDR3 DNA follows: TGCAGCGTTGACCACAGGACCCTAAGCTCTGGAAACACCATATATTTT.

This rearrangement joins TRBV5-1 to TRBJ1-1, with 12 positions matching TRBD1. V lost 4 bases, J lost 8 bases, and 9 bases stayed unmatched. The CDR3 extends over 15 amino acids. Germline loops: CDR1 SGHRS, CDR2 YFSETQ. Written as DNA, the CDR3 is TGCGCCAGCAGCGCGGGACAGGGGGCGAGGGAAGAAGCTTTCTTT. Protein sequence: CASSAGQGAREEAFF. Based on the CDR3 plus reference TRBV5-1 and TRBJ1-1, the full variable domain is KAGVTQTPRYLIKTRGQQVTLSCSPISGHRSVSWYQQTPGQGLQFLFEYFSETQRNKGNFPGRFSGRQFSNSRSEMNVSTLELGDSALYLCASSAGQGAREEAFFGQGTRLTVV.

The V gene is TRBV7-9, the J gene TRBJ1-2; tentatively, D is TRBD1 (5 bases). The CDR3 runs 15 residues. Germline values: CDR1 SEHNR, CDR2 FQNEAQ (reference sequence). The V and J ends lost 2 bases and 6 bases respectively, with 16 bases between them. DNA of the CDR3: TGTGCCAGCAGCTTAAGAGGGGACTTCTTTAATGGCTACACCTTC. Encoded protein: CASSLRGDFFNGYTF.

This chain joins TRBV7-9 and TRBJ2-5; TRBD2 matches 8 bases. The CDR3 sequence is 18 residues long. Germline CDR1 SEHNR, CDR2 FQNEAQ (reference sequence). After removal of 7 bases from V and 5 bases from J, the junction contained 21 bases not matched to a gene. The CDR3 DNA sequence: TGTGCCAGCACCACTACGGGGAGTGGGCTAGCGGGTTTGGAGACCCAGTACTTC. Its protein product is CASTTTGSGLAGLETQYF. The full variable domain, in which reference TRBV7-9 and TRBJ2-5 provide the parts outside the CDR3, is DTGVSQNPRHKITKRGQNVTFRCDPISEHNRLYWYRQTLGQGPEFLTYFQNEAQLEKSRLLSDRFSAERPKGSFSTLEIQRTEQGDSAMYLCASTTTGSGLAGLETQYFGPGTRLLVL.

The chain combines TRBV24-1 with TRBJ2-7; D is perhaps TRBD1 or TRBD2 (5 bases each). Germline CDR1 and CDR2: KGHDR and SFDVKD. V was pared by 5 bases and J by 0 bases, with 16 bases between. The CDR3 loop spans 16 amino acids. Here the CDR3 DNA reads TGTGCCACCAGTGCAGGGCAAGCGGCACCCTCCTACGAGCAGTACTTC. This codes for CATSAGQAAPSYEQYF.

This clonotype was seen a few times. The V call is TRBV7-3, the J call TRBJ2-2; D is possibly TRBD2 (8 bases). Deletions cut 8 bases from V and 9 bases from J, with 25 bases between. The CDR3 consists of 16 residues. CDR1 is SGHTA and CDR2 is FQGTGA in the germline V gene. The CDR3 nucleotides read TGTGCCAGCCCGAGGGGGCAAGCGGGGGAATTCAGGGAGCTGTTTTTT. The encoded protein is CASPRGQAGEFRELFF. Full variable domain (rest looked up from reference TRBV7-3 and TRBJ2-2): GAGVSQTPSNKVTEKGKYVELRCDPISGHTALYWYRQSLGQGPEFLIYFQGTGAADDSGLPNDRFFAVRPEGSVSTLKIQRTERGDSAVYLCASPRGQAGEFRELFFGEGSRLTVL.

This clonotype was seen only a few times. The genes are TRBV18 and TRBJ2-6; TRBD2 might be the D (5 bases). CDR1 and CDR2 from the germline V gene are KGHSH and LQKENI. This CDR3 region has 17 residues. Trimming removed 6 bases from V and 0 bases from J, with 15 bases in between. DNA for the CDR3: TGTGCCAGCTCCCTAGCTGGGCAGGCCTCTGGGGCCAACGTCCTGACTTTC. Encoded protein: CASSLAGQASGANVLTF.